This TCR beta chain appears in the sequencing data of a study of T cell responses to AZD1222 COVID-19 vaccine. General study points: Among spike-specific TCRs, nearly half reportedly target unmutated variant regions. In all cases, repertoires were sampled only after the peak T cell response. White British donors predominated, females outnumbered males, and clonal diversity was possibly underestimated.

Points on this clone: Its cognate antigen is unknown.

The CDR3 contains 14 residues. The V gene's germline CDR1 is ENHRY and CDR2 SYGVKD. The V end lost 2 bases, the J end lost 5 bases, and 12 bases lay between the germline ends. The assay was immunoSEQ multiplex PCR, and TCRdb's table has in-frame clones only and misses some. This sample yields 100,000 to 150,000 clones, of which around 83% are seen a single time; about 4.3% belongs to the top ten. Second-dose intervals near 4 or 12 weeks were combined. The material sequenced was peripheral blood, taken 28 days after the second AZD1222 dose. The chain is built from TRBV10-3 and TRBJ1-2; possibly TRBD1 for D (6 bases). The receptor was derived from an adult who received the AZD1222 COVID-19 vaccine. CDR3 bases: TGTGCCATCAGTGAGAGGGCAGGGGATTATGGCTACACCTTC. Encoded protein: CAISERAGDYGYTF.